The rows below give T cell receptor beta chains drawn from one sample of a study of control samples from healthy donors and cancer patients. The repertoire was sequenced with immunoSEQ multiplex PCR; TCRdb's copy has only in-frame clones and lacks some. The sample holds 130,000 or so clones; roughly 94% are singletons and the top ten take 14%. Material for sequencing was PBMCs. Receptors were obtained from a man in his 60s with colorectal cancer. Both conserved end residues are part of each CDR3. The order of the fields is J gene, V gene, CDR3 protein.

>TRBJ1-1|TRBV6-4
CATRRDWGRTEAFF
>TRBJ2-3|TRBV5-1
CASSQRGPTDTQYF
>TRBJ2-7|TRBV6-2/TRBV6-3
CASSRGLPTYEQYF
>TRBJ1-2|TRBV5-1
CASSQGQGIEGYTF
>TRBJ2-3|TRBV27
CASSFSVTDTQYF
>TRBJ2-2|TRBV9
CASSRTPTSGGNTGELFF
>TRBJ1-2|TRBV7-2
CASSSGTAAYGYTF
>TRBJ2-7|TRBV5-1
CASSLEGSEQYF
>TRBJ2-6|TRBV10-3
CAISDGVKGGSGANVLTF
>TRBJ1-4|TRBV19
CASMGGTAGEKLFF
>TRBJ2-5|TRBV7-2
CASSWTSGGAGETQYF
>TRBJ2-3|TRBV7-9
CASSPRDSTDTQYF
>TRBJ1-1|TRBV18
CASSEVQGLGMNTEAFF
>TRBJ2-7|TRBV6-1
CASSEPPLLAGGPPLSYEQYF
>TRBJ1-1|TRBV21-1
CASSKVGGPTGNTEAFF
>TRBJ2-2|TRBV9
CASSVWGRNGELFF
>TRBJ2-4|TRBV7-7
CASSFGEIAKNIQYF
>TRBJ2-7|TRBV29-1
CSVVGDRGEQYF
>TRBJ2-1|TRBV5-1
CASSLGQTYNEQFF
>TRBJ2-3|TRBV19
CASSPAGRGGPGTQYF
>TRBJ1-3|TRBV10-3
CAISGVSGNTIYF
>TRBJ2-1|TRBV10-2
CASSEAGNEQFF
>TRBJ1-4|TRBV18
CASSPDSATNEKLFF
>TRBJ1-3|TRBV4-3
CASSQYKGGIAGNTIYF
>TRBJ2-7|TRBV19
CASTPTGYAFDEQYF
>TRBJ1-1|TRBV29-1
CSVVWGLTEAFF
>TRBJ1-2|TRBV5-6
CASSQEGQALYYGYTF
>TRBJ2-7|TRBV30
CALSLGPRYEQYF
>TRBJ2-3|TRBV5-6
CASSPGTGGSTDTQYF
>TRBJ2-3|TRBV4-3
CASSHSRDTDTQYF
>TRBJ2-5|TRBV7-2
CASSERGGWETQYF
>TRBJ1-2|TRBV24-1
CATSDEPGQGQYYGYTF
>TRBJ1-2|TRBV5-1
CASSLSATPEGGDYGYTF
>TRBJ1-2|TRBV6-5
CASIGTAGYTF
>TRBJ1-5|TRBV5-1
CASSLEGGREQPQHF
>TRBJ1-3|TRBV7-2
CASSAPDRGRGFGNTIYF
>TRBJ1-2|TRBV4-3
CASSHAGLGAYGYTF
>TRBJ2-7|TRBV4-1
CASSQDSQLYEQYF
>TRBJ1-3|TRBV2
CASSAPGSAGNTIYF
>TRBJ1-4|TRBV29-1
CSVGTGSNEKLFF
>TRBJ1-1|TRBV28
CASSYPLTGNTEAFF
>TRBJ1-2|TRBV23-1
CASSLWGTGGGYTF
>TRBJ2-5|TRBV10-3
CAISEFPTGAGGSGSQETQYF
>TRBJ1-3|TRBV7-9
CASSNKGGSSGNTIYF
>TRBJ2-3|TRBV10-1
CAFGGRTDTQYF
>TRBJ2-1|TRBV7-9
CASSFGSGGYNEQFF
>TRBJ1-5|TRBV24-1
CATSTTGGARDQPQHF
>TRBJ2-3|TRBV4-1
CASSRGTSGGFTDTQYF
>TRBJ2-3|TRBV10-1
CATAEGVSTDTQYF
>TRBJ2-7|TRBV5-1
CASSLAGSSYEQYF
>TRBJ1-2|TRBV5-1
CASSLGDRDYGYTF
>TRBJ2-1|TRBV11-2
CASSLDMGRRGNEQFF
>TRBJ2-7|TRBV6-5
CASRSTGTGHYEQYF
>TRBJ1-3|TRBV6-1
CASSEGATPGNTIYF